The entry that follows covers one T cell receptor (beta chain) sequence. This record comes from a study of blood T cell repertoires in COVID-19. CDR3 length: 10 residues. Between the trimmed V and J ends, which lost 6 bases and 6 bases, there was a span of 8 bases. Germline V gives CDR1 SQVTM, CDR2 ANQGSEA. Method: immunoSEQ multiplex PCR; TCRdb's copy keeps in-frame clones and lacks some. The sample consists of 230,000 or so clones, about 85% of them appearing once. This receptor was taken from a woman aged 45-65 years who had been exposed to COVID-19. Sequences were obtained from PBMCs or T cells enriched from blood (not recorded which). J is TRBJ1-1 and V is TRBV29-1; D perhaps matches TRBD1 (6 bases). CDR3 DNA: TGCAGCGTGGGACATTCTGAAGCTTTCTTT. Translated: CSVGHSEAFF.